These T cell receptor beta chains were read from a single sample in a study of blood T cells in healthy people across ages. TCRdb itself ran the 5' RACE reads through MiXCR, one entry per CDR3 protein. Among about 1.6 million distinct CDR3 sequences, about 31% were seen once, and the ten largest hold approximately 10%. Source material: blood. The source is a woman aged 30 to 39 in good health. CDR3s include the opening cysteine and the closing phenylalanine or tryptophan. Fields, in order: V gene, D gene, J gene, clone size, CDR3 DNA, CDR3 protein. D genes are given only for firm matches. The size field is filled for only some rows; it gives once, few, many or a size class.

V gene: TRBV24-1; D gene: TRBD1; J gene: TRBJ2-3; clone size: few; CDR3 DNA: TGTGCCACCAGTGATTTGCAGACAGGGGGATTGGGAGATACGCAGTATTTT; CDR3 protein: CATSDLQTGGLGDTQYF
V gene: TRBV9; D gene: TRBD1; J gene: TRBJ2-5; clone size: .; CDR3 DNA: TGTGCCAGCAGCGTCCTGGGACAGGGAAGAGAGACCCAGTACTTC; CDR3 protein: CASSVLGQGRETQYF
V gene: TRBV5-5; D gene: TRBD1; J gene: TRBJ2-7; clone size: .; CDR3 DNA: TGTGCCAGCAGCACCCGGAGCGAGGGACAGATCTACGAGCAGTACTTC; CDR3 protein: CASSTRSEGQIYEQYF
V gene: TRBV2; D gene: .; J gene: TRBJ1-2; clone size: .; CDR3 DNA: TGTGCCAGCAGTCCGGACATTCTCAGTGGCTACACCTTC; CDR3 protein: CASSPDILSGYTF
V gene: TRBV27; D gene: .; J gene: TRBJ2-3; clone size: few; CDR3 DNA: TGTGCCAGCAGTTTGTCGGACACGGCAGATACGCAGTATTTT; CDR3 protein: CASSLSDTADTQYF
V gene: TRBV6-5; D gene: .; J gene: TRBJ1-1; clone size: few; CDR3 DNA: TGTGCCAGCCGTATGACGGCTGGGAACACTGAAGCTTTCTTT; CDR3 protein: CASRMTAGNTEAFF
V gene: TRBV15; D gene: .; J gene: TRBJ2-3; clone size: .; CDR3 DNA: TGTGCCACCAGCTCTCGGACAGGCACAGATACGCAGTATTTT; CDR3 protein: CATSSRTGTDTQYF
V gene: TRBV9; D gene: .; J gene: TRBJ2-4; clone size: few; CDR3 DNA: TGTGCCAGCAGCGCCACAGGGTCTGCGCAGTACTTC; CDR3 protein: CASSATGSAQYF
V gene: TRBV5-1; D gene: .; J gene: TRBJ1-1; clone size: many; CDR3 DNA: TGCGCCAGCAGCTTGGACCTGAACACTGAAGCTTTCTTT; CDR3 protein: CASSLDLNTEAFF
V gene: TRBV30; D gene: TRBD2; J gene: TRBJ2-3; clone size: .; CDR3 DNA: TGTGCCTGGAGTCCCCTGGGCGGGGGGCCGGGCACAGATACGCAGTATTTT; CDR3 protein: CAWSPLGGGPGTDTQYF
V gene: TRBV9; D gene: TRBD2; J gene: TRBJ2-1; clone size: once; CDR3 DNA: TGTGCCGGCAGCGTAGCCAGCGGGAACTCCTACAATGAGCAGTTCTTC; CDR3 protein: CAGSVASGNSYNEQFF
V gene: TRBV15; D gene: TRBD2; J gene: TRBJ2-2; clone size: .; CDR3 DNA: TGTGCCACCAGCAGAGTTAAAGGGAGGGGACGGATCGGGGAGCTGTTTTTT; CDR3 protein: CATSRVKGRGRIGELFF
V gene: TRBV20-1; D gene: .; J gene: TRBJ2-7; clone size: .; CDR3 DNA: TGCAGTGCGCACACAGGGGAGGCCTACGAGCAGTACTTC; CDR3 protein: CSAHTGEAYEQYF
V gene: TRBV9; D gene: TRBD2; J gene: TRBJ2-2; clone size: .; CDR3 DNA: TGTGCCAGCAGCGCACAGGGACTAGCGGGTTACGGGGAGCTGTTTTTT; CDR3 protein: CASSAQGLAGYGELFF
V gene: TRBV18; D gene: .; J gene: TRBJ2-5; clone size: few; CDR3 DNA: TGTGCCAGCTCACCACGTGTCCAAAGGGGAGAGACCCAGTACTTC; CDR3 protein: CASSPRVQRGETQYF
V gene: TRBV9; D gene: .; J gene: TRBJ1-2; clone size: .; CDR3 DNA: TGTGCCAGCAGTGCCTTCCAGGGCGACTATGGCTACACCTTC; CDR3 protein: CASSAFQGDYGYTF
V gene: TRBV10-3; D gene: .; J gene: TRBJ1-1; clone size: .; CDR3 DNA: TGTACCACCAGGGACTTGAACACTGAAGCTTTCTTT; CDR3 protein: CTTRDLNTEAFF
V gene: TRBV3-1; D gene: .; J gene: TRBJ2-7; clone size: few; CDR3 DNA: TGTGCCAGCAGCCACGGGGGCGCCATTGGATCCTACGAGCAGTACTTC; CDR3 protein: CASSHGGAIGSYEQYF
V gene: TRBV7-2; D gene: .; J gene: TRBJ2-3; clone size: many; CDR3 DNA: TGTGCCAGCAGCTCCGCTCCCGGGGCTAGTGTTCGGGCAGATACGCAGTATTTT; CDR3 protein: CASSSAPGASVRADTQYF
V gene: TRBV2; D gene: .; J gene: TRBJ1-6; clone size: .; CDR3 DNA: TGTGCCAGCACCAAAGGGGGGGGCGGCGGGTCACCCCTCCACTTT; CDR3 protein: CASTKGGGGGSPLHF
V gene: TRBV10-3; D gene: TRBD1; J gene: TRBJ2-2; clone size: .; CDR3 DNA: TGTGCCATCAGTGAATCCCCGGGACAGTCGAACACCGGGGAGCTGTTTTTT; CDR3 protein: CAISESPGQSNTGELFF
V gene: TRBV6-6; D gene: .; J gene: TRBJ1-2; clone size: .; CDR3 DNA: TGTGCCAGCAGTTACCTTGAAACAGGCTACACCTTC; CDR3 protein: CASSYLETGYTF
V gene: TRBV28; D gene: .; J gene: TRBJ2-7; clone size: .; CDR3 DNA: TGTGCCAGCAGGAACCAGGGGTCTCCTCTCTACGAGCAGTACTTC; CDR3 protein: CASRNQGSPLYEQYF
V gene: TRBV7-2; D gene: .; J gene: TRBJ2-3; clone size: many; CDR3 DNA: TGTGCCAGCAGCTCCCTAGTAGGAGATACGCAGTATTTT; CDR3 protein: CASSSLVGDTQYF
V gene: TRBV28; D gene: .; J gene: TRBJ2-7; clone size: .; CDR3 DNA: TGTGCCAGCAGTTTTGAAGGTTTGCAAGCGCCCGCCTACGAGCAGTACTTC; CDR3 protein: CASSFEGLQAPAYEQYF
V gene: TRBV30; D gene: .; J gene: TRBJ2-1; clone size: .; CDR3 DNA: TGTGCCTGGAGGGGGAAGGGCCGGAGTGAGCAGTTCTTC; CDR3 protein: CAWRGKGRSEQFF
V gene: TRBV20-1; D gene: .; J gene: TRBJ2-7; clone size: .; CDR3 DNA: TGCAGTGCTAGAGATCATCGAAGTCTCTACGAGCAGTACTTC; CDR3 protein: CSARDHRSLYEQYF
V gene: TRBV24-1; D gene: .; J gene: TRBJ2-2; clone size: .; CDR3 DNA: TGTGCCACCAGTGAGGGTAGGGTTAGCGCGAACACCGGGGAGCTGTTTTTT; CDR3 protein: CATSEGRVSANTGELFF
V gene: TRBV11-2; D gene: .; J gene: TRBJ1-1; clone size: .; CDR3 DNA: TGTGCCAGCAGCTTAGGTGAAGGAGGGATCACTGAAGCTTTCTTT; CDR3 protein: CASSLGEGGITEAFF
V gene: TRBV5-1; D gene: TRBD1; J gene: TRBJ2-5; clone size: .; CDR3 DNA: TGCGCCAGCAGCTCGAACGACAGGGGAGAGACCCAGTACTTC; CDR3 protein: CASSSNDRGETQYF
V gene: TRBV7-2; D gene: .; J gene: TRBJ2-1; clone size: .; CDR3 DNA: TGTGCCAGCAGCTTATCAGGATTCATGGACCCCTACAATGAGCAGTTCTTC; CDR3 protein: CASSLSGFMDPYNEQFF
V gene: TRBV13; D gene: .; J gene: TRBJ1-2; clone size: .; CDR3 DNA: TGTGCCAGCAGCTTAGGTCAGGGGATTTTAGGCTACACCTTC; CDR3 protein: CASSLGQGILGYTF
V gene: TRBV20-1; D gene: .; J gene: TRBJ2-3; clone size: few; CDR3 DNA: TGCAGTGCTAGGGGGACCCACGGGGATACGCAGTATTTT; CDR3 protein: CSARGTHGDTQYF
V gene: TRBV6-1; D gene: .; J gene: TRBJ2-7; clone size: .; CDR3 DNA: TGTGCCAGCGAATTAGAGGAGGGTGCCTCCTACGAGCAGTACTTC; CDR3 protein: CASELEEGASYEQYF
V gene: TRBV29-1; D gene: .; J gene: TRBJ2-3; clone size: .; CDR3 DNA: TGCAGCGTTACCGATGGGTACACAGATACGCAGTATTTT; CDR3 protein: CSVTDGYTDTQYF
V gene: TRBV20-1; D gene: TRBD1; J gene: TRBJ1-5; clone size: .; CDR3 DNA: TGCAGTGCTTTTCTATCGGGACAGCAGTTGAATCAGCCCCAGCATTTT; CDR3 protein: CSAFLSGQQLNQPQHF
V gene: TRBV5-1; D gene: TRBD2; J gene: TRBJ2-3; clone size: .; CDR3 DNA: TGCGCCAGCAGCCGGGGACTCAGCGGGGGAGTGAGCACAGATACGCAGTATTTT; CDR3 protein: CASSRGLSGGVSTDTQYF
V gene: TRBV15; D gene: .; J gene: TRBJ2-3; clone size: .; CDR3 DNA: TGTGCCACCAACTCGGATCGGACGCCCCCAGGGTTTGCAGATACGCAGTATTTT; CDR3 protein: CATNSDRTPPGFADTQYF
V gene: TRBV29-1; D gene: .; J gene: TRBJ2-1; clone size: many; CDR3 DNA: TGCAGCGTTGAAACCTACAATGAGCAGTTCTTC; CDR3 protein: CSVETYNEQFF
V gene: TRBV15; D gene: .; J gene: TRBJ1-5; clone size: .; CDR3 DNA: TGTGCCACCAGCAGAGCCGCCAGCCTTAATCAGCCCCAGCATTTT; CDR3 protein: CATSRAASLNQPQHF
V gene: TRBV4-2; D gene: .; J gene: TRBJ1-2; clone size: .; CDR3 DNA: TGTGCCAGCAGCCATGGGCCGGGGGAGAGAGGCTACACCTTC; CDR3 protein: CASSHGPGERGYTF
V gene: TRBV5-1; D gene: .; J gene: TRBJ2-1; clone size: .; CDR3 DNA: TGCGCCAGCAGCTTGGATCAGAGCAATGAGCAGTTCTTC; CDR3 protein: CASSLDQSNEQFF
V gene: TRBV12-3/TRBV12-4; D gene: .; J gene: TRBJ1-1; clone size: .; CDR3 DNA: TGTGCCAGCAGATCCGGAGCGGGCGCGGACACTGAAGCTTTCTTT; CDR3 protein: CASRSGAGADTEAFF
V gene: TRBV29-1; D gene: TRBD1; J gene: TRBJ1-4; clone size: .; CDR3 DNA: TGCAGCGTTGGTAGGGACAGCACTAATGAAAAACTGTTTTTT; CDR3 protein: CSVGRDSTNEKLFF
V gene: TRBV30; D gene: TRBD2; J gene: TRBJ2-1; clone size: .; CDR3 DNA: TGTGCCTGGGGACTAGCGGCCAACAATGAGCAGTTCTTC; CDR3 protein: CAWGLAANNEQFF
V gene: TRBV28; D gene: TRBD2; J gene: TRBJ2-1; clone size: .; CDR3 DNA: TGTGCCAGCAGTTTATTTGCGGGAGTCCCCGGCAATGAGCAGTTCTTC; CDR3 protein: CASSLFAGVPGNEQFF
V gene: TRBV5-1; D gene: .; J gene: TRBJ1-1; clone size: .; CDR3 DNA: TGCGCCAGCAGCATTGGGACACCCCCCGTCACTGAAGCTTTCTTT; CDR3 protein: CASSIGTPPVTEAFF
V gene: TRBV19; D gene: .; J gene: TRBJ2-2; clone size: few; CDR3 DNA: TGTGCCAGTAGTAGGGACCGCAGCGCCGGGGAGCTGTTTTTT; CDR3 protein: CASSRDRSAGELFF
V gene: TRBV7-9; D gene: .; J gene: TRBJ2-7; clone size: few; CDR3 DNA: TGTGCCAGCAGCTCCCGACCCGACGAGCAGTACTTC; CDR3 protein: CASSSRPDEQYF
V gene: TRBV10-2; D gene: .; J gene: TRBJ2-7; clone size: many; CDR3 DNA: TGCGCCAGCAGGCAAACTGGACAGCTAAAAGAGCAGTACTTC; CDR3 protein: CASRQTGQLKEQYF
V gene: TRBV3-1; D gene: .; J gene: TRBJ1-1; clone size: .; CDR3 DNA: TGTGCCAGCAGGTCAGGAGAGTTCGACACTGAAGCTTTCTTT; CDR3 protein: CASRSGEFDTEAFF
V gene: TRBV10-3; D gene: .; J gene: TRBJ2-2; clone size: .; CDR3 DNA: TGTGCCATCAGTGATGGGCAGGATTTAACCGGGGAGCTGTTTTTT; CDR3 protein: CAISDGQDLTGELFF
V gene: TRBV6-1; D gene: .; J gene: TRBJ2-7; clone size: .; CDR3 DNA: TGTACCAGCAGTGATGGAGGCGAGCAGTACTTC; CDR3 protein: CTSSDGGEQYF
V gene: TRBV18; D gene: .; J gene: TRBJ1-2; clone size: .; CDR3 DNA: TGTGCCAGCTCACCCCAGGGATTTACGGGAAAGGGCTACACCTTC; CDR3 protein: CASSPQGFTGKGYTF
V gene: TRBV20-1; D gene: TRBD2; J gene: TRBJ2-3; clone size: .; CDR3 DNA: TGCAGTGCTACCCCGACTAGCGGGGGGAACACAGATACGCAGTATTTT; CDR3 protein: CSATPTSGGNTDTQYF
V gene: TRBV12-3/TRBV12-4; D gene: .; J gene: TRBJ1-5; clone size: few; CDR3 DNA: TGTGCCAGCAGTTTAGCGTCGGGGTCCCAGCCCCAGCATTTT; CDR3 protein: CASSLASGSQPQHF
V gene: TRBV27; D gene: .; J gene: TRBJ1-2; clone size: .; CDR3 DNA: TGTGCCAGCAGTTCCTGGCAGGCACCTCGGTCAGGCTACACCTTC; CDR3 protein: CASSSWQAPRSGYTF